A single sample gave rise to the 11 T cell receptor beta chains below, sequenced in a study of siplizumab effects on memory and regulatory T cells. Clones were sequenced by immunoSEQ multiplex PCR, and TCRdb holds only the in-frame ones, with some missing. The sample records approximately 94,000 clones, 80% to 95% being singletons. The sequenced material came from CD8+ T cells sorted from blood. Receptor source: a human donor in good health.

The chain joins TRBV19 to TRBJ1-2; D is undetermined. Between the trimmed V and J ends, which lost 0 bases and 3 bases, there was a span of 11 bases. The CDR3 sequence is 15 residues long. Germline CDR1 and CDR2: LNHDA and SQIVND (reference sequence). DNA for the CDR3: TGTGCCAGTAGTATAGATCGAGCCAGCTACTATGGCTACACCTTC. It yields the protein CASSIDRASYYGYTF.

On this clone itself: One end of the junction fails to match germline, which may point to a read error. The rearrangement uses TRBV19 and TRBJ2-7, with 10 bases fitting TRBD1. CDR1 is LNHDA, CDR2 SQIVND, per germline (reference sequence). CDR3 size: 15 residues. For the CDR3, the DNA is TGTGCTAGTAGTCCCTCCGGGACAGGGGCCTACGAGCAGTACTTC. Its protein product is CASSPSGTGAYEQYF. The variable domain in full, with the rest retrieved from reference TRBV19 and TRBJ2-7, is DGGITQSPKYLFRKEGQNVTLSCEQNLNHDAMYWYRQDPGQGLRLIYYSQIVNDFQKGDIAEGYSVSREKKESFPLTVTSAQKNPTAFYLCASSPSGTGAYEQYFGPGTRLTVT.

The rearrangement uses TRBV5-1 and TRBJ1-3; D is perhaps TRBD1 (5 bases). CDR1 and CDR2 (germline): SGHRS, YFSETQ. V dropped 0 bases and J dropped 0 bases, with 10 bases sitting between them. CDR3 length equals 16 residues. CDR3 sequence reads: CASSLDRRSSGNTIYF. The CDR3, as DNA: TGCGCCAGCAGCTTGGACAGGAGGAGCTCTGGAAACACCATATATTTT.

The DNA of the CDR3 is TGTGCCAGCAGCCGCCAGTTAGACACTGAAGCTTTCTTT. Translated, it gives CASSRQLDTEAFF. The rearrangement uses TRBV7-9 and TRBJ1-1; D unclear. This CDR3 has 13 residues. Germline V gene data show CDR1 as SEHNR and CDR2 as FQNEAQ (reference sequence). Trimming cost V 5 bases and J 3 bases, with 10 bases left between them.

The chain links TRBV5-6 to TRBJ2-7, with D unclear. CDR1 is SGHDT, CDR2 YYEEEE, per germline. CDR3 length equals 12 residues. Trimming removed 3 bases at V and 7 bases at J, with 11 bases between. The CDR3 region is CASSSGVGEQYF. CDR3 in DNA: TGTGCCAGCAGCTCTGGAGTCGGTGAGCAGTACTTC.

This chain connects TRBV27 to TRBJ2-3; 12 nucleotides line up with TRBD2. The length of the CDR3 is 16 residues. Trimming at V came to 2 bases and at J to 2 bases, leaving 2 bases not matched to a gene. The germline CDR1 and CDR2 sequences are MNHEY and SMNVEV (reference sequence). The CDR3 region has the DNA TGTGCCAGCAGTTTAACTAGCGGGAGGTACACAGATACGCAGTATTTT. Translated: CASSLTSGRYTDTQYF.

The chain joins TRBV15 to TRBJ2-7; 11 bases line up with TRBD2. Unmatched junction bases numbered 4, after V lost 3 bases and J lost 3 bases. Germline assignment: CDR1 LNHNV and CDR2 YYDKDF (reference sequence). This CDR3 has 15 residues. The CDR3 reads CATSRGLAANYEQYF. In DNA form, the CDR3 reads TGTGCCACCAGCAGGGGACTAGCGGCGAACTACGAGCAGTACTTC.

The chain couples TRBV9 to TRBJ2-1; 8 bases map to TRBD2. The germline gives CDR1 SGDLS, CDR2 YYNGEE. The CDR3 totals 13 residues. The trim removed 3 bases at V and 8 bases at J, leaving 4 bases unmatched. CDR3 region: CASSGRTSYEQFF. The CDR3 bases are TGTGCCAGCAGCGGACGGACTAGCTATGAGCAGTTCTTC.

The chain joins TRBV2 to TRBJ2-5; D is undetermined. Germline CDR1 reads SNHLY; CDR2 reads FYNNEI. The germline V and J ends were trimmed by 7 bases and 0 bases, with 15 bases remaining between them. The CDR3 has 15 residues. The CDR3 sequence is CASISALVHQETQYF. CDR3 DNA sequence: TGTGCCAGCATTTCTGCGCTGGTTCACCAAGAGACCCAGTACTTC. Based on the CDR3 plus reference TRBV2 and TRBJ2-5, the full variable domain is EPEVTQTPSHQVTQMGQEVILRCVPISNHLYFYWYRQILGQKVEFLVSFYNNEISEKSEIFDDQFSVERPDGSNFTLKIRSTKLEDSAMYFCASISALVHQETQYFGPGTRLLVL.

As regards this clone: The sample contains more than one DNA sequence encoding this CDR3. This sequence joins TRBV6-5 and TRBJ2-7, with D perhaps matching TRBD2 (5 bases). The CDR3 is 13 residues long. Germline CDR1 reads MNHEY; CDR2 reads SVGAGI. V lost 4 bases and J 7 bases, leaving 14 bases between the germline ends. The CDR3, as DNA: TGTGCCAGCAGTTCCTTAGGAGGCGGAGAGCAGTACTTC. It is translated as CASSSLGGGEQYF.

The DNA of the CDR3 is TGTGCCAGCAGCCGCGGGGAAGGGGAGCTGTTTTTT. This translates into CASSRGEGELFF. The chain is built from TRBV11-2 and TRBJ2-2, with TRBD2 as a possible D gene (6 bases). The CDR3 length is 12 residues. V was shortened by 5 bases and J by 8 bases, with 9 bases between the two germline ends. Germline V lookup: CDR1 SGHAT, CDR2 FQNNGV.